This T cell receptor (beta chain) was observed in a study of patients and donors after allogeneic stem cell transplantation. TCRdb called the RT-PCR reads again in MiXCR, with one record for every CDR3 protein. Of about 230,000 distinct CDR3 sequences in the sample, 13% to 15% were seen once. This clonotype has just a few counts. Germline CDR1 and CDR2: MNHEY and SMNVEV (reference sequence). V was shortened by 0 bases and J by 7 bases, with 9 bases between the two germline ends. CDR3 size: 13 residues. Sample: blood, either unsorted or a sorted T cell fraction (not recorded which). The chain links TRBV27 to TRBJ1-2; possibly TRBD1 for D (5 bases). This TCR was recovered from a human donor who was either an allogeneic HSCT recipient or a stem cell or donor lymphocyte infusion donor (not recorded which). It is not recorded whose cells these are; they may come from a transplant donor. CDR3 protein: CASSLSGVGGYTF. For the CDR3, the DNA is TGTGCCAGCAGTTTATCAGGGGTGGGTGGCTACACCTTC.